The 6 T cell receptor beta chains below come from one sample, sequenced in a study of T cells in Graves' hyperthyroidism and ophthalmopathy. The source material, RNA transcripts, was used to amplify TCR beta CDR3 regions. HTBI primers were employed in a first-round RT-PCR of the TCR CDR3. One entry per CDR3 protein results from TCRdb running MiXCR on the multiplex PCR reads. The sample lists 250,000 to 300,000 distinct CDR3 sequences, 10% to 15% occurring once. Input material: blood. These receptors all come from a woman aged 25 to 39 with Graves' hyperthyroidism that later progressed to Graves' ophthalmopathy.

The rearrangement links TRBV4-2 to TRBJ2-1; D ambiguous. Germline V CDR1 and CDR2: LGHNA, YNFKEQ. There are 16 residues in the CDR3. Trimming left V 0 bases short and J 2 bases short, with 11 bases between. In DNA, the CDR3 is TGTGCCAGCAGCCAAGAGGCTAGTAGCACCTACAATGAGCAGTTCTTC. Translated, it gives CASSQEASSTYNEQFF.

This clonotype showed up many times. The rearrangement links TRBV28 to TRBJ1-2; D call uncertain. With 5 bases removed from V and 3 bases from J, the gap between germline ends came to 7 bases. This CDR3 region has 12 residues. Germline V lookup: CDR1 MDHEN, CDR2 SYDVKM. The CDR3 reads CASSTNHYGYTF. The CDR3, as DNA: TGTGCCAGCAGTACTAATCACTATGGCTACACCTTC.

This clonotype was counted at least ten times. V is TRBV7-2 and J is TRBJ1-4; D remains unclear. The length of the CDR3 is 17 residues. Trimming left V 0 bases short and J 8 bases short, with 19 bases between. In germline, CDR1 is SGHTA, CDR2 FQGNSA. CDR3 protein: CASSLAGPRDRWEKLFF. CDR3 nucleotide sequence: TGTGCCAGCAGCTTAGCGGGCCCAAGAGACCGGTGGGAAAAACTGTTTTTT.

In this sample, this clonotype turned up many times. This chain uses TRBV20-1 with TRBJ2-1; the D gene is possibly TRBD2 (5 bases). Germline V gene sequence: CDR1 DFQATT, CDR2 SNEGSKA (reference sequence). This CDR3 spans 15 amino acids. Between the trimmed V and J ends, which lost 0 bases and 8 bases, there was a span of 17 bases. The CDR3, as DNA: TGCAGTGCTAGAGATGGGAGTTACCGGGCGGATGAGCAGTTCTTC. Its translation: CSARDGSYRADEQFF.

The V call is TRBV30, the J call TRBJ2-5; the match to TRBD2 covers 9 bases. The germline CDR1 and CDR2 sequences are GTSNPN and SVGIG (reference sequence). Losses at the gene ends were 1 base for V and 7 bases for J; bases not matched to a gene: 7. The CDR3 loop spans 14 amino acids. The DNA of the CDR3 is TGTGCCTGGAGTGATGGACTAGCGTCCGCGACCCAGTACTTC. Encoded protein: CAWSDGLASATQYF. Combining the CDR3 with reference TRBV30 and TRBJ2-5 gives the whole variable domain SQTIHQWPATLVQPVGSPLSLECTVEGTSNPNLYWYRQAAGRGLQLLFYSVGIGQISSEVPQNLSASRPQDRQFILSSKKLLLSDSGFYLCAWSDGLASATQYFGPGTRLLVL.

This clonotype was counted at least ten times. V is TRBV10-3 and J is TRBJ1-2, with 10 positions matching TRBD1. Germline V gives CDR1 ENHRY, CDR2 SYGVKD. V trimming: 5 bases; J trimming: 6 bases; junction bases outside the gene matches: 6. The CDR3 is 14 residues long. CDR3 DNA sequence: TGTGCCATCAGTTGGGACAGGGGAGTGAATGGCTACACCTTC. Amino acid sequence: CAISWDRGVNGYTF.